Each of the 26 T cell receptor beta chains below was sequenced from the same sample in a study of blood T cell repertoires in COVID-19 (dated by TCRdb to about 2020). Libraries came from the immunoSEQ multiplex PCR assay. As stored in TCRdb, this immuneACCESS dataset retains in-frame rearrangements with V and J assigned. A fraction of the clones does not appear; measured against another copy, unresolved V genes explain less than half of the discrepancy, and the remainder lacks a known reason. This sample lists some 390,000 clones; 70% to 90% were detected once. The ten largest clones add up to approximately 1.5% of the sample. The sample taken for sequencing was peripheral blood. These receptors were collected from a middle-aged woman with COVID-19, enrolled during active disease.

This chain uses TRBV28 with TRBJ2-7; maybe TRBD1 (6 bases). V dropped 4 bases and J dropped 5 bases, with 15 bases sitting between them. The CDR3 is 14 amino acids. Germline assignment: CDR1 MDHEN and CDR2 SYDVKM. As DNA, the CDR3 is TGTGCCAGCAGTTCTTCACAGGGTGTGCACGAGCAGTACTTC. Protein: CASSSSQGVHEQYF.

The chain couples TRBV10-3 to TRBJ1-1; TRBD1 is a possible D gene (6 bases). The CDR3 extends over 15 amino acids. Germline V lookup: CDR1 ENHRY, CDR2 SYGVKD. The V end was cut by 5 bases, the J end by 1 base, with 14 bases between. In nucleotides, the CDR3 is TGTGCCATCAGTTTTAGACAGGAGCCGAACACTGAAGCTTTCTTT. Amino acids: CAISFRQEPNTEAFF.

The chain recombines TRBV5-1 with TRBJ2-2, with D possibly being TRBD2 (7 bases). Germline CDR1 is SGHRS and CDR2 is YFSETQ. V was trimmed by 4 bases and J by 6 bases, leaving 16 bases between them. CDR3 length equals 15 residues. In DNA form, the CDR3 reads TGCGCCAGCAGCCGGGACACTAGCGACGCCGGGGAGCTGTTTTTT. It codes for CASSRDTSDAGELFF.

The chain carries TRBV5-1 and TRBJ1-1; TRBD1 aligns across 9 bases. CDR3 length: 13 amino acids. The V gene end was trimmed by 8 bases and the J gene end by 5 bases; junction bases not matched to a gene: 7. The germline gives CDR1 SGHRS, CDR2 YFSETQ. The CDR3 DNA is TGCGCCAGTACGGGGGACAGGGAGACTGAAGCTTTCTTT. Its protein product is CASTGDRETEAFF.

This sequence joins TRBV5-4 and TRBJ2-1, with 10 bases that match TRBD2. The V gene end was trimmed by 1 base and the J gene end by 4 bases; junction bases not matched to a gene: 2. This CDR3 is built from 15 residues. Germline assignment: CDR1 SGHNT and CDR2 YYREEE (reference sequence). The DNA of the CDR3 is TGTGCCAGCAGCTTGACTAGCGGGGCGTACAATGAGCAGTTCTTC. This encodes CASSLTSGAYNEQFF.

This clone came up a few times. The chain has TRBV19 and TRBJ2-7, with 7 bases that match TRBD2. The V gene's germline CDR1 is LNHDA and CDR2 SQIVND (reference sequence). CDR3 length equals 16 residues. Trimming took 3 bases from V and 9 from J; bases not matched to a gene: 17. In nucleotides, the CDR3 is TGTGCCAGTAGTATTACCCCGCTAGCGGTTAATACGAGGCAGTACTTC. Amino acid sequence: CASSITPLAVNTRQYF.

V gene TRBV19 combines with J gene TRBJ1-4; D perhaps matches TRBD1 (5 bases). Germline V lookup: CDR1 LNHDA, CDR2 SQIVND (reference sequence). V was trimmed by 5 bases and J by 2 bases, leaving 12 bases between them. This CDR3 region has 15 residues. In DNA, the CDR3 is TGTGCCAGTAGTGCTCAGGGAAGGACTAATGAAAAACTGTTTTTT. Its translation: CASSAQGRTNEKLFF.

This sequence joins TRBV5-1 and TRBJ1-1, with 9 bases matching TRBD1. The germline gives CDR1 SGHRS, CDR2 YFSETQ. This CDR3 contains 15 residues. The ends lost 4 bases at V and 7 bases at J; junction bases unmatched: 11. CDR3 sequence: CASSPRTGAAFEAFF. Written as DNA, the CDR3 is TGCGCCAGCAGCCCACGGACAGGGGCCGCATTTGAAGCTTTCTTT. Filled out from reference TRBV5-1 and TRBJ1-1, the complete variable domain reads KAGVTQTPRYLIKTRGQQVTLSCSPISGHRSVSWYQQTPGQGLQFLFEYFSETQRNKGNFPGRFSGRQFSNSRSEMNVSTLELGDSALYLCASSPRTGAAFEAFFGQGTRLTVV.

This clone has a single count. This chain joins TRBV18 and TRBJ2-1; TRBD1 agrees at 8 bases. Trimming cost V 2 bases and J 2 bases; bases outside gene matches: 8. The CDR3 extends over 17 amino acids. CDR1 is KGHSH, CDR2 LQKENI, per germline. CDR3 residues: CASSPTPDRGAYNEQFF. CDR3 in DNA: TGTGCCAGCTCACCAACACCTGACAGGGGCGCCTACAATGAGCAGTTCTTC.

The chain carries TRBV19 and TRBJ2-7, with TRBD2 identical over 11 bases. There are 15 residues in the CDR3. The V segment lost 7 bases and the J segment 2 bases; nucleotides outside the gene matches: 7. CDR1 and CDR2 from the germline V gene are LNHDA and SQIVND (reference sequence). CDR3 region: CASTRTSGLAYEQYF. The CDR3 DNA is TGTGCCAGTACTAGGACTAGCGGGTTGGCCTACGAGCAGTACTTC.

The chain couples TRBV2 to TRBJ2-6; 11 nucleotides line up with TRBD1. Looked up from germline, CDR1 is SNHLY and CDR2 is FYNNEI. This CDR3 is built from 16 residues. V was pared by 6 bases and J by 2 bases, with 3 bases of the junction left unmatched. CDR3 in DNA: TGTGCCAGCAGGGAGGGACAGGGGGCTGGGGCCAACGTCCTGACTTTC. The encoded protein is CASREGQGAGANVLTF.

This clone has a handful of counts. The chain is built from TRBV18 and TRBJ1-3, with TRBD1 identical over 10 bases. The CDR3 covers 16 residues. CDR1 is KGHSH and CDR2 is LQKENI in the germline V gene. Trimming cost V 5 bases and J 2 bases; bases outside gene matches: 6. The CDR3 DNA follows: TGTGCCAGCTCAGGCTCCGGGACAGGGGCTGGAAACACCATATATTTT. It translates to CASSGSGTGAGNTIYF.

This clone was detected only once. At one of its ends the junction is not consistent with the germline gene, which may arise from a read error. This chain uses TRBV5-4 with TRBJ2-5; D not resolved. CDR1 and CDR2 from the germline V gene are SGHNT and YYREEE (reference sequence). This CDR3 is built from 14 residues. CDR3: CASTLGGIQETQYF. CDR3 nucleotides: TGTGCCAGCACCTTGGGTGGCATCCAAGAGACCCAGTACTTC.

Here the CDR3 DNA reads TGCGCCAGCAGGCAGGGACAGGGGTACTATGGCTACACCTTC. Amino acid sequence: CASRQGQGYYGYTF. V and J are TRBV5-1 and TRBJ1-2, with TRBD1 matching over 10 bases. The germline V gene has CDR1 SGHRS and CDR2 YFSETQ. The length of the CDR3 is 14 residues. V lost 5 bases, J lost 3 bases, and 4 bases stayed unmatched.

This rearrangement joins TRBV19 to TRBJ2-5, with a weak D call TRBD2 (5 bases). Looked up from germline, CDR1 is LNHDA and CDR2 is SQIVND (reference sequence). Trimming took off 6 bases at V and 4 bases at J, with 12 bases between the two ends. The length of the CDR3 is 13 residues. The CDR3 protein is CASSLGGVETQYF. In DNA, the CDR3 is TGTGCCAGTAGCCTAGGAGGAGTAGAGACCCAGTACTTC.

J is TRBJ1-4 and V is TRBV7-8, with 8 nucleotides matching TRBD1. V was clipped by 5 bases and J by 7 bases; unmatched bases: 18. CDR1 and CDR2 (germline): SGHVS, FQNEAQ. CDR3 length: 18 residues. Written as DNA, the CDR3 is TGTGCCAGCAGCCCCAGTAGGTTGGTGACAGGGGCTCGTGAAAAACTGTTTTTT. It is translated as CASSPSRLVTGAREKLFF. Full variable domain (outside the CDR3, taken from reference TRBV7-8 and TRBJ1-4): GAGVSQSPRYKVAKRGQDVALRCDPISGHVSLFWYQQALGQGPEFLTYFQNEAQLDKSGLPSDRFFAERPEGSVSTLKIQRTQQEDSAVYLCASSPSRLVTGAREKLFFGSGTQLSVL.

The chain recombines TRBV7-9 with TRBJ1-5, with TRBD1 as a possible D gene (6 bases). The CDR3 runs 16 residues. Germline V gene lookup returns CDR1 SEHNR and CDR2 FQNEAQ (reference sequence). Trimming cost V 2 bases and J 2 bases, with 13 bases left between them. CDR3 nucleotides: TGTGCCAGCAGCTTATTCACCAGGGGACGCAATCAGCCCCAGCATTTT. It yields the protein CASSLFTRGRNQPQHF. The full variable domain, its missing parts supplied by reference TRBV7-9 and TRBJ1-5, is DTGVSQNPRHKITKRGQNVTFRCDPISEHNRLYWYRQTLGQGPEFLTYFQNEAQLEKSRLLSDRFSAERPKGSFSTLEIQRTEQGDSAMYLCASSLFTRGRNQPQHFGDGTRLSIL.

This rearrangement joins TRBV11-2 to TRBJ1-2, with D unresolved. V shed 5 bases and J shed 5 bases, with 9 bases lying between them. Per germline, CDR1 SGHAT and CDR2 FQNNGV. The CDR3 runs 12 residues. CDR3 protein: CASSPELYGYTF. The CDR3 DNA follows: TGTGCCAGCAGCCCCGAACTTTATGGCTACACCTTC.

V and J are TRBV4-1 and TRBJ1-2; TRBD1 is a possible D gene (5 bases). The length of the CDR3 is 15 residues. V was trimmed by 4 bases and J by 2 bases, leaving 14 bases between them. Germline V gene lookup returns CDR1 MGHRA and CDR2 YSYEKL. In DNA form, the CDR3 reads TGCGCCAGCAGCCTCCCCGGAGGGGCCAACTATGGCTACACCTTC. This sequence encodes CASSLPGGANYGYTF.

The V call is TRBV15, the J call TRBJ2-7, with TRBD2 as a possible D gene (6 bases). CDR1 is LNHNV and CDR2 is YYDKDF in the germline V gene (reference sequence). CDR3 length: 16 amino acids. V shed 1 base and J shed 0 bases, with 13 bases lying between them. The chain's CDR3 is CATSRVGEASSYEQYF. The CDR3 DNA reads as TGTGCCACCAGCAGAGTAGGGGAGGCTAGCTCCTACGAGCAGTACTTC.

The J gene is TRBJ2-1, the V gene TRBV4-2; the D gene is possibly TRBD2 (6 bases). The germline V and J ends were trimmed by 2 bases and 0 bases, with 8 bases remaining between them. Germline CDR1 and CDR2: LGHNA and YNFKEQ. The CDR3 extends over 15 amino acids. CDR3 bases: TGTGCCAGCAGCCAAAGCGGGCCCTCCTACAATGAGCAGTTCTTC. Its protein product is CASSQSGPSYNEQFF.

The chain joins TRBV29-1 to TRBJ1-1, with D possibly TRBD1 on 6 matching bases. The ends were cut back, 5 bases at V and 0 bases at J, with 16 bases in the middle. The CDR3 has 15 residues. Germline CDR1 SQVTM, CDR2 ANQGSEA. CDR3 region: CSVRKPGTMNTEAFF. The CDR3 DNA follows: TGCAGCGTTAGAAAGCCAGGGACAATGAACACTGAAGCTTTCTTT.

The rearrangement joins TRBV19 to TRBJ1-4; no clear D gene. The germline gives CDR1 LNHDA, CDR2 SQIVND (reference sequence). V was clipped by 8 bases and J by 8 bases, with 18 bases between them. The CDR3 spans 14 residues. CDR3 DNA sequence: TGTGCCAGTTCCGGCCCCGGGGTAGGGGAAAAACTGTTTTTT. Protein: CASSGPGVGEKLFF. The full variable domain, with the rest looked up from reference TRBV19 and TRBJ1-4, is DGGITQSPKYLFRKEGQNVTLSCEQNLNHDAMYWYRQDPGQGLRLIYYSQIVNDFQKGDIAEGYSVSREKKESFPLTVTSAQKNPTAFYLCASSGPGVGEKLFFGSGTQLSVL.

The gene calls are TRBV7-6 and TRBJ2-5; perhaps TRBD2 as D (6 bases). CDR1 SGHVS and CDR2 FNYEAQ come from the germline V gene. Trimming removed 0 bases from V and 0 bases from J, with 17 bases in between. This CDR3 has 18 residues. CDR3 region: CASSLALGGANYQETQYF. CDR3 nucleotide sequence: TGTGCCAGCAGCTTAGCGTTAGGAGGGGCCAACTACCAAGAGACCCAGTACTTC.

The chain employs TRBV27 and TRBJ2-7, with 8 bases that match TRBD2. The germline V gene has CDR1 MNHEY and CDR2 SMNVEV (reference sequence). The ends lost 3 bases at V and 3 bases at J; junction bases unmatched: 4. This CDR3 contains 14 residues. CDR3 sequence (DNA): TGTGCCAGCAGTTTTAGCGGGGTAGGCTACGAGCAGTACTTC. It yields the protein CASSFSGVGYEQYF.

This rearrangement joins TRBV15 to TRBJ1-3; weak D call: TRBD1 (6 bases). CDR3 length: 18 amino acids. The germline V gene has CDR1 LNHNV and CDR2 YYDKDF (reference sequence). Trimming cost V 0 bases and J 4 bases, with 19 bases left between them. CDR3 nucleotides: TGTGCCACCAGCAGAGATCCTAGGGGGATGAGGCCGGGAAACACCATATATTTT. It is translated as CATSRDPRGMRPGNTIYF.